Following are 16 T cell receptor beta chains from one sample sequenced in a study of graft-versus-host responses after intestinal transplantation. Profiling relied on immunoSEQ multiplex PCR, and the TCRdb table lists in-frame clones only, not all of them. In the table there are 75,000 to 100,000 clones, about nine tenths of which are singletons. Their antigens remain unidentified. This sample comprised unstimulated CD4+ T cells sorted from spleen or lymph node cells, obtained before transplant. These receptors came from a human donor who was the organ donor for an intestinal transplant.

The chain combines TRBV11-2 with TRBJ2-3; the match to TRBD2 covers 8 bases. The CDR3 loop spans 14 amino acids. CDR1 and CDR2 (germline): SGHAT, FQNNGV. V dropped 2 bases and J dropped 6; count of bases not matched to a gene: 4. The CDR3 DNA reads as TGTGCCAGCAGCTTAAGCGGGGGCCGGGATACGCAGTATTTT. It translates to CASSLSGGRDTQYF.

The CDR3 here is CASSLTTNYQETQYF. DNA of the CDR3: TGTGCCAGCAGCTTGACGACGAACTATCAAGAGACCCAGTACTTC. V and J are TRBV7-2 and TRBJ2-5; D is uncertain. The CDR3 runs to 15 residues. Trimming removed 3 bases from V and 2 bases from J, with 13 bases in between. Looked up from germline, CDR1 is SGHTA and CDR2 is FQGNSA.

This clone was seen once. This chain uses TRBV7-6 with TRBJ1-1; D is undetermined. The germline gives CDR1 SGHVS, CDR2 FNYEAQ. There are 14 residues in the CDR3. V was pared by 1 base and J by 6 bases, with 12 bases between. CDR3 region: CASSLVMGSAEAFF. In DNA form, the CDR3 reads TGTGCCAGCAGCTTAGTAATGGGCTCCGCTGAAGCTTTCTTT.

J is TRBJ2-2 and V is TRBV7-2, with D unclear. Germline values: CDR1 SGHTA, CDR2 FQGNSA. The CDR3 is 13 residues long. The V gene lost 2 bases and the J gene lost 6 bases, with 7 bases spanning the gap. CDR3 protein: CASSLIRAGELFF. The DNA of the CDR3 is TGTGCCAGCAGCTTAATTCGGGCCGGGGAGCTGTTTTTT.

The gene calls are TRBV27 and TRBJ2-7; 7 nucleotides line up with TRBD1. CDR3 length: 15 residues. With V trimmed by 3 bases and J by 3 bases, 8 bases remained unmatched. Germline assignment: CDR1 MNHEY and CDR2 SMNVEV (reference sequence). CDR3 bases: TGTGCCAGCAGTTTCGTCCGGGACAGTCTCTACGAGCAGTACTTC. The encoded protein is CASSFVRDSLYEQYF.

The gene calls are TRBV20-1 and TRBJ2-1, with no clear D. The CDR3 loop spans 11 amino acids. Trimming pared 0 bases from V and 9 bases from J, leaving 6 bases between. Germline V CDR1 and CDR2: DFQATT, SNEGSKA (reference sequence). The CDR3 nucleotides are TGCAGTGCTAGAGACCACAGTGAGCAGTTCTTC. This translates into CSARDHSEQFF.

The chain carries TRBV11-2 and TRBJ1-3, with TRBD1 as a possible D gene (6 bases). The CDR3 consists of 15 residues. Trimming removed 3 bases from V and 0 bases from J, with 9 bases in between. Per the germline V gene, CDR1 is SGHAT and CDR2 is FQNNGV. The CDR3 region has the DNA TGTGCCAGCAGCTTTCCGGGACACTCTGGAAACACCATATATTTT. Amino acids: CASSFPGHSGNTIYF.

V is TRBV29-1 and J is TRBJ2-7; no definite D call. The ends were cut back, 6 bases at V and 0 bases at J, with 18 bases in the middle. Per germline, CDR1 SQVTM and CDR2 ANQGSEA. The CDR3 is made up of 15 amino acids. The CDR3 spells CSVLVPPLSSYEQYF. In nucleotides, the CDR3 is TGCAGCGTCCTGGTCCCTCCTCTAAGCTCCTACGAGCAGTACTTC.

The chain links TRBV5-1 to TRBJ1-2, with a tentative D call TRBD1 (5 bases). Trimming took off 0 bases at V and 0 bases at J, with 12 bases between the two ends. This CDR3 region has 16 residues. Germline V gives CDR1 SGHRS, CDR2 YFSETQ. This chain's CDR3 is CASSLERGGPNYGYTF. The CDR3 DNA reads TGCGCCAGCAGCTTGGAGCGGGGGGGTCCTAACTATGGCTACACCTTC.

The chain uses TRBV29-1 and TRBJ2-1, with a possible D match to TRBD2 (6 bases). The CDR3 consists of 14 residues. CDR1 SQVTM and CDR2 ANQGSEA come from the germline V gene. The V and J ends lost 4 bases and 6 bases respectively, with 16 bases between them. The CDR3 nucleotides are TGCAGCGTTGGGTACGGGGGTCCCTCCAATGAGCAGTTCTTC. Its translation is CSVGYGGPSNEQFF.

This chain joins TRBV4-1 and TRBJ1-1, with 8 bases that match TRBD1. Germline-derived CDR1 and CDR2 are MGHRA and YSYEKL. The CDR3 spans 16 residues. Losses at the gene ends were 0 bases for V and 1 base for J; bases not matched to a gene: 4. CDR3 nucleotides: TGCGCCAGCAGCCAAGATAACAGGGGGGCGAACACTGAAGCTTTCTTT. The encoded protein is CASSQDNRGANTEAFF.

CDR3 nucleotides: TGTGCCAGCAGCTTAGGCCGCAGGGTTTGGGTCAACACAGATACGCAGTATTTT. It codes for CASSLGRRVWVNTDTQYF. The V and J genes are TRBV5-4 and TRBJ2-3; D perhaps matches TRBD1 (5 bases). The germline V gene encodes CDR1 SGHNT and CDR2 YYREEE (reference sequence). CDR3 length: 18 amino acids. Trimming left V 2 bases short and J 2 bases short, with 21 bases between.

The CDR3 protein is CASSFDRGGEKLFF. Written as DNA, the CDR3 is TGTGCCAGCAGTTTCGACAGGGGAGGTGAAAAACTGTTTTTT. The J gene is TRBJ1-4, the V gene TRBV5-4; TRBD1 aligns across 8 bases. Looked up from germline, CDR1 is SGHNT and CDR2 is YYREEE (reference sequence). With 5 bases clipped from V and 7 bases from J, the junction kept 7 bases outside the gene matches. The CDR3 extends over 14 amino acids.

The chain recombines TRBV5-4 with TRBJ2-3; D is unresolved. V gave up 1 base and J gave up 1 base, with 10 bases separating them. CDR1 is SGHNT and CDR2 is YYREEE in the germline V gene (reference sequence). This CDR3 has 15 amino acids. In DNA, the CDR3 is TGTGCCAGCAGCTTGCTAGGCCGGGGCACAGATACGCAGTATTTT. Its translation is CASSLLGRGTDTQYF. The full variable domain, its missing parts supplied by reference TRBV5-4 and TRBJ2-3, is ETGVTQSPTHLIKTRGQQVTLRCSSQSGHNTVSWYQQALGQGPQFIFQYYREEENGRGNFPPRFSGLQFPNYSSELNVNALELDDSALYLCASSLLGRGTDTQYFGPGTRLTVL.

The gene calls are TRBV4-1 and TRBJ2-3; the match to TRBD2 covers 11 bases. V lost 2 bases, J lost 2 bases, and 3 bases stayed unmatched. Germline V lookup: CDR1 MGHRA, CDR2 YSYEKL. This CDR3 has 16 residues. Here the CDR3 reads CASSQRLAGPTDTQYF. DNA of the CDR3: TGCGCCAGCAGCCAACGACTAGCGGGGCCCACAGATACGCAGTATTTT.

This chain connects TRBV15 to TRBJ1-5; maybe TRBD1 (6 bases). CDR3 size: 17 residues. V gave up 0 bases and J gave up 1 base, with 13 bases separating them. Germline V gene lookup returns CDR1 LNHNV and CDR2 YYDKDF (reference sequence). The DNA for the CDR3 is TGTGCCACCAGCAGAGATCGGGGAAGGGGGAGCAATCAGCCCCAGCATTTT. Translation: CATSRDRGRGSNQPQHF.